Described below is a single T cell receptor (beta chain) sequence and its context. As yet, its antigen is unknown. The data stem from a study of T-cell reconstitution after alpha-beta-depleted transplantation in children. A TCRbeta library incorporating unique molecular identifiers was prepared. TCRdb reprocessed the PCR reads with MiXCR, giving one entry per CDR3 protein. The sample has 450,000 to 700,000 distinct CDR3 sequences, 25% to 30% seen once. This CDR3 comprises 16 residues. J was trimmed by 4 bases and V by 5 bases; bases with no gene match: 11. Germline assignment: CDR1 MNHEY and CDR2 SMNVEV (reference sequence). Findings and caveats of the study: The study reportedly traced alpha-beta T cells about two months after transplant to several hundred expanded graft clones. Elevated TCRbeta diversity at day 60 was traced, in some patients, to surviving recipient T cells and thymic progenitors.

The V gene is TRBV27, the J gene TRBJ1-5; TRBD1 matches 7 bases. Sample: PBMCs, taken before TCRalphabeta/CD19-depleted stem cell transplant. The clonotype originates from a boy under three years old with Wiskott-Aldrich syndrome, due to receive a stem cell transplant. The CDR3 protein is CASSLYPGTVNQPQHF. In DNA form, the CDR3 reads TGTGCCAGCAGTCTCTATCCCGGGACAGTAAATCAGCCCCAGCATTTT.